This T cell receptor beta chain was captured by sequencing in a study of a mutant IDH1 vaccine in newly diagnosed glioma. Study-wide context: Sex distribution of treated patients was about 60% male and around 40% female; mean age was 40.4 years. General study points: Pseudoprogression appeared independent of alterations in top peripheral clonotypes. Vaccination elicited immune responses in around 92% of patients.

The CDR3 sequence is 14 residues long. V was clipped by 5 bases and J by 7 bases, with 15 bases between them. CDR1 is MNHNS and CDR2 is SASEGT in the germline V gene. As for time point: baseline, week 1 (first vaccination visit). Regarding treatment: pre-vaccination baseline after standard-of-care therapy. Using immunoSEQ multiplex PCR, the repertoire was profiled, and TCRdb retains in-frame clones only, with some absent. In the table there are about 92,000 clones, 80% to 90% of which are singletons. On this clone: Its target is unknown.

This TCR came from a woman between 45 and 65 years old with glioma. The V and J genes are TRBV6-1 and TRBJ1-5, with D maybe TRBD1 (6 bases). Specimen: PBMCs, collected from a glioma patient treated with radiotherapy, temozolomide or both. The CDR3 reads CASSRLGGNQPQHF. For the CDR3, the DNA is TGTGCCAGCAGTCGGTTAGGGGGAAACCAGCCCCAGCATTTT.